Below, 22 T cell receptor beta chains from the same sample are listed, as sequenced in a study of T-cell memory formation after mild COVID-19. TCRdb ran MiXCR on the 5' RACE reads and lists one entry per CDR3 protein. Of about 290,000 distinct CDR3 sequences in the sample, approximately 19% were seen once. The sample taken for sequencing was PBMCs or a T cell subset sorted from them (not recorded which). The receptors here all came from a man younger than 35 who had mild COVID-19 (a few samples of this study predate the infection). Cell type and time point are not known.

V is TRBV7-2 and J is TRBJ2-3, with D perhaps being TRBD1 or TRBD2 (7 bases each). Germline values: CDR1 SGHTA, CDR2 FQGNSA. This CDR3 has 15 amino acids. The V end lost 2 bases, the J end lost 3 bases, and 12 bases lay between the germline ends. The chain's CDR3 is CASSLQGGPTDTQYF. CDR3 DNA sequence: TGTGCCAGCAGCTTACAGGGGGGGCCAACAGATACGCAGTATTTT.

The rearrangement links TRBV18 to TRBJ1-4; 8 bases line up with TRBD1. The V and J ends lost 3 bases and 3 bases, in that order; junction bases with no gene match: 3. CDR3 length equals 15 residues. The germline V gene has CDR1 KGHSH and CDR2 LQKENI. CDR3 sequence (DNA): TGTGCCAGCTCACCTCGGACAGGGCCTAATGAAAAACTGTTTTTT. Protein: CASSPRTGPNEKLFF.

The chain couples TRBV20-1 to TRBJ1-5; 10 nucleotides match TRBD1. The CDR3 length is 12 residues. V shed 6 bases and J 9 bases; nucleotides not matched to a gene: 5. CDR1 DFQATT and CDR2 SNEGSKA come from the germline V gene (reference sequence). The CDR3, as DNA: TGCAGTGCGTGGACAGGGGGTGCGCCCCAGCATTTT. This encodes CSAWTGGAPQHF.

The V gene is TRBV20-1, the J gene TRBJ2-3; a possible D gene is TRBD1 (6 bases). Germline V lookup: CDR1 DFQATT, CDR2 SNEGSKA (reference sequence). V was clipped by 3 bases and J by 3 bases, with 16 bases between them. The CDR3 runs 15 residues. CDR3 sequence reads: CSARGETGSTDTQYF. CDR3 DNA sequence: TGCAGTGCTAGGGGGGAGACAGGATCTACAGATACGCAGTATTTT.

The chain recombines TRBV27 with TRBJ2-3; D is unclear. The CDR3 is made up of 15 amino acids. The germline CDR1 and CDR2 sequences are MNHEY and SMNVEV (reference sequence). Between the trimmed V and J ends, which lost 4 bases and 2 bases, there was a span of 13 bases. DNA of the CDR3: TGTGCCAGCAGTTCACCCTCGACCCTCACAGATACGCAGTATTTT. Amino acids: CASSSPSTLTDTQYF.

V and J are TRBV12-3 or TRBV12-4 and TRBJ1-4; 9 positions agree with TRBD1. V shed 4 bases and J 10 bases; nucleotides not matched to a gene: 4. The CDR3 covers 13 residues. CDR3 nucleotide sequence: TGTGCCAGCAGTTCGGGACAGGGTACAAAACTGTTTTTT. This codes for CASSSGQGTKLFF.

CDR3 in amino acids: CASSLGSTNEKLFF. The CDR3 coding sequence is TGTGCCAGCAGCTTAGGGTCAACTAATGAAAAACTGTTTTTT. The genes are TRBV11-2 and TRBJ1-4; D unresolved. CDR1 is SGHAT and CDR2 is FQNNGV in the germline V gene. The CDR3 contains 14 residues. V lost 1 base and J 0 bases, leaving 3 bases between the germline ends.

This clonotype came up a few times. The gene calls are TRBV5-1 and TRBJ2-5; 7 nucleotides align to TRBD1. Losses at the gene ends were 2 bases for V and 5 bases for J; bases not matched to a gene: 12. This CDR3 contains 16 residues. Germline CDR1 SGHRS, CDR2 YFSETQ. The CDR3, as DNA: TGCGCCAGCAGCTTCATGGGGACAGACCACGGGGAGACCCAGTACTTC. Its translation is CASSFMGTDHGETQYF.

A few counts support this clonotype. The chain links TRBV12-3 or TRBV12-4 to TRBJ2-1, with 8 nucleotides matching TRBD2. The CDR3 totals 13 residues. J was trimmed by 10 bases and V by 6 bases; bases with no gene match: 8. The CDR3 sequence: CASSSGLAGEQFF. The DNA of the CDR3 is TGTGCCAGCAGCTCTGGACTAGCTGGGGAGCAGTTCTTC.

J is TRBJ1-2 and V is TRBV9, with D tentatively TRBD1 (5 bases). This CDR3 contains 14 residues. V was cut by 3 bases and J by 5 bases, with 14 bases left in between. Germline CDR1 reads SGDLS; CDR2 reads YYNGEE. CDR3 sequence reads: CASSGGTPGYGYTF. CDR3 nucleotide sequence: TGTGCCAGCAGCGGGGGGACTCCCGGATATGGCTACACCTTC. Supplemented by reference TRBV9 and TRBJ1-2, the full variable domain reads DSGVTQTPKHLITATGQRVTLRCSPRSGDLSVYWYQQSLDQGLQFLIQYYNGEERAKGNILERFSAQQFPDLHSELNLSSLELGDSALYFCASSGGTPGYGYTFGSGTRLTVV.

This clonotype was counted at least ten times. The chain links TRBV12-3 or TRBV12-4 to TRBJ1-5; no reliable D call. The CDR3 spans 15 residues. Between the trimmed V and J ends, which lost 3 bases and 2 bases, there was a span of 11 bases. In DNA, the CDR3 is TGTGCCAGCAGTTTTTCGGGGAATGGCAATCAGCCCCAGCATTTT. The encoded protein is CASSFSGNGNQPQHF.

The V and J genes are TRBV20-1 and TRBJ1-1; D ambiguous. This CDR3 spans 14 amino acids. Deletions cut 0 bases from V and 0 bases from J, with 8 bases between. Per germline, CDR1 DFQATT and CDR2 SNEGSKA (reference sequence). CDR3 bases: TGCAGTGCTAGAGATAGGATCATGAACACTGAAGCTTTCTTT. Encoded protein: CSARDRIMNTEAFF.

The chain links TRBV18 to TRBJ2-7; 8 nucleotides line up with TRBD1. The CDR3 runs to 13 residues. Per germline, CDR1 KGHSH and CDR2 LQKENI. V was pared by 2 bases and J by 4 bases, with 1 base of the junction left unmatched. Here the CDR3 reads CASSPWTGYEQYV. CDR3 in DNA: TGTGCCAGCTCACCATGGACAGGGTACGAGCAGTACGTC.

The chain employs TRBV10-2 and TRBJ2-7; TRBD1 might be the D (5 bases). This CDR3 has 12 amino acids. V was trimmed by 2 bases and J by 5 bases, leaving 7 bases between them. Germline V gene lookup returns CDR1 WSHSY and CDR2 SAAADI. CDR3 in amino acids: CASSEIGDEQYV. CDR3 nucleotides: TGCGCCAGCAGTGAGATAGGGGACGAGCAGTACGTC.

The J gene is TRBJ2-1, the V gene TRBV7-6; D could derive from TRBD1 or TRBD2 (5 bases each). The CDR3 is 14 residues long. Germline CDR1 reads SGHVS; CDR2 reads FNYEAQ. The ends were cut back, 8 bases at V and 6 bases at J, with 17 bases in the middle. CDR3 nucleotides: TGTGCCAGCTCAACCGAGGGGTTCGGCAATGAGCAGTTCTTC. Its translation: CASSTEGFGNEQFF.

The chain couples TRBV29-1 to TRBJ2-3, with 7 bases that match TRBD1. The CDR3 has 14 residues. The germline CDR1 and CDR2 sequences are SQVTM and ANQGSEA. V dropped 6 bases and J dropped 3; count of bases not matched to a gene: 9. DNA of the CDR3: TGCAGCGTAAGAAGGGACAGACTAACAGATACGCAGTATTTT. This translates into CSVRRDRLTDTQYF.

Here the CDR3 DNA reads TGTGCCAGCAGTGGGATTAACACAGATACGCAGTATTTT. This translates into CASSGINTDTQYF. This chain joins TRBV2 and TRBJ2-3; D gene ambiguous. The CDR3 is made up of 13 amino acids. Germline assignment: CDR1 SNHLY and CDR2 FYNNEI. The V and J ends lost 4 bases and 2 bases respectively, with 7 bases between them.

This clonotype has a handful of counts. The chain joins TRBV7-2 to TRBJ1-2; 9 bases are shared with TRBD1. The CDR3 totals 14 residues. CDR1 is SGHTA and CDR2 is FQGNSA in the germline V gene. Trimming removed 5 bases from V and 5 bases from J; junction bases left unmatched: 6. CDR3 nucleotides: TGTGCCAGCAGCCCCCAGACAGGGGGATATGGCTACACCTTC. This codes for CASSPQTGGYGYTF.

This clonotype was counted between two and nine times. The chain carries TRBV20-1 and TRBJ2-1; weak D call: TRBD2 (6 bases). Germline CDR1 reads DFQATT; CDR2 reads SNEGSKA (reference sequence). There are 13 residues in the CDR3. V was cut by 4 bases and J by 4 bases, with 11 bases left in between. CDR3 DNA: TGCAGTGCTACCCAGGGACTGTACAATGAGCAGTTCTTC. It encodes CSATQGLYNEQFF.

The chain couples TRBV18 to TRBJ2-5; the D is unclear. V was shortened by 2 bases and J by 3 bases, with 10 bases between the two germline ends. The germline V gene has CDR1 KGHSH and CDR2 LQKENI. This CDR3 contains 14 residues. CDR3 region: CASSPSHSKETQYF. In DNA form, the CDR3 reads TGTGCCAGCTCACCATCGCACAGTAAAGAGACCCAGTACTTC.

The chain recombines TRBV20-1 with TRBJ1-2; no definite D call. V lost 6 bases, J lost 7 bases, and 15 bases lay in between. Per the germline V gene, CDR1 is DFQATT and CDR2 is SNEGSKA (reference sequence). The CDR3 is made up of 12 amino acids. The CDR3 loop reads CSASMGGIGYTF. CDR3 in DNA: TGCAGTGCCTCGATGGGAGGGATTGGCTACACCTTC.

This clonotype was seen only a few times. The genes are TRBV3-1 and TRBJ2-2; no firm D call. CDR1 and CDR2 from the germline V gene are LGHDT and YNNKEL (reference sequence). CDR3 length: 15 residues. V lost 4 bases and J lost 1, with 10 bases in between. CDR3 sequence (DNA): TGTGCCAGCAGCCGGTCGGAGTTGAACACCGGGGAGCTGTTTTTT. Amino acid sequence: CASSRSELNTGELFF.